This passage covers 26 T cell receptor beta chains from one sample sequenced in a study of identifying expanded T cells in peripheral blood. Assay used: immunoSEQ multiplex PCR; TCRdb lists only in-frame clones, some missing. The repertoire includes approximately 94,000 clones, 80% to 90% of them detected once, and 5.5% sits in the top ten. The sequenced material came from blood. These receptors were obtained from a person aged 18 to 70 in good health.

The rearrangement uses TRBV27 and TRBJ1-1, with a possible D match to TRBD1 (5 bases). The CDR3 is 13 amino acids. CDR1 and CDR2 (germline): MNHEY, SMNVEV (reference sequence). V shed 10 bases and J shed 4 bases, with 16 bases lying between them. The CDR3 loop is CAIFSPGRTEAFF. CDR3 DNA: TGTGCCATCTTCTCTCCGGGGCGCACTGAAGCTTTCTTT.

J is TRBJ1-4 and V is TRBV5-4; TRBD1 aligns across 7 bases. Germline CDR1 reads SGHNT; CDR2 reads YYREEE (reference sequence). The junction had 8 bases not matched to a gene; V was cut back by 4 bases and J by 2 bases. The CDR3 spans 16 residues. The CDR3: CASSQDSDRTNEKLFF. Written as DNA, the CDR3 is TGTGCCAGCAGCCAGGACTCGGACAGGACTAATGAAAAACTGTTTTTT.

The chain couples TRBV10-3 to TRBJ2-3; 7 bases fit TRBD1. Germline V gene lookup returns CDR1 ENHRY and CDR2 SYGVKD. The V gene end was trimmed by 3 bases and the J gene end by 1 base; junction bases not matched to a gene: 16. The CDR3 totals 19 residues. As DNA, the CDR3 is TGTGCCATCAGTGACAGACCGGGACAGAATCCGCGAGGCACAGATACGCAGTATTTT. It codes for CAISDRPGQNPRGTDTQYF.

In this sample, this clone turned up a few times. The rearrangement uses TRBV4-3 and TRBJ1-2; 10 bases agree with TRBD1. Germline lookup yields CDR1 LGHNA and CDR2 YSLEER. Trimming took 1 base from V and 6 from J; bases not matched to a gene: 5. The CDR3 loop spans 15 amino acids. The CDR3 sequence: CASSQARGQGHGYTF. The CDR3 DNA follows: TGCGCCAGCAGCCAAGCCCGGGGACAGGGGCATGGCTACACCTTC.

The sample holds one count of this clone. CDR3 sequence reads: CAISESWQGGTDTQYF. The CDR3 DNA reads as TGTGCCATCAGTGAGTCTTGGCAGGGGGGCACAGATACGCAGTATTTT. V is TRBV10-3 and J is TRBJ2-3; 7 bases are shared with TRBD1. Germline-derived CDR1 and CDR2 are ENHRY and SYGVKD. The CDR3 runs 16 residues. V was pared by 0 bases and J by 1 base, with 4 bases of the junction left unmatched.

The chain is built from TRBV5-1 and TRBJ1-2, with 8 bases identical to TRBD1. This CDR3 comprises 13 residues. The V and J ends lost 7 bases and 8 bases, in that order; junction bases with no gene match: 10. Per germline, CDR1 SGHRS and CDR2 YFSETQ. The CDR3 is CASANDRGWGYTF. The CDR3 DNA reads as TGCGCCAGCGCTAATGACAGGGGATGGGGCTACACCTTC.

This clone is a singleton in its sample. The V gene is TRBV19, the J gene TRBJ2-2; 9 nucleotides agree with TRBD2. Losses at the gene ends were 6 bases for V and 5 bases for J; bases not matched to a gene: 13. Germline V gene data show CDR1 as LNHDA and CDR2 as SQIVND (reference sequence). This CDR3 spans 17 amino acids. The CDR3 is CASRDTSGWGATGELFF. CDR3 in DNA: TGTGCCAGTAGAGATACTAGCGGGTGGGGAGCAACCGGGGAGCTGTTTTTT. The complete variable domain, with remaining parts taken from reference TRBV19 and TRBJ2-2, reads DGGITQSPKYLFRKEGQNVTLSCEQNLNHDAMYWYRQDPGQGLRLIYYSQIVNDFQKGDIAEGYSVSREKKESFPLTVTSAQKNPTAFYLCASRDTSGWGATGELFFGEGSRLTVL.

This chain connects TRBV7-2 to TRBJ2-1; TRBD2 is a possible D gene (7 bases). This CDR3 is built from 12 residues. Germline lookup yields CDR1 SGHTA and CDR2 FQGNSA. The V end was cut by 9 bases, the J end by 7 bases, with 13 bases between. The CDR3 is CASRGGGNEQFF. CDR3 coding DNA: TGTGCCAGTAGGGGGGGAGGGAATGAGCAGTTCTTC.

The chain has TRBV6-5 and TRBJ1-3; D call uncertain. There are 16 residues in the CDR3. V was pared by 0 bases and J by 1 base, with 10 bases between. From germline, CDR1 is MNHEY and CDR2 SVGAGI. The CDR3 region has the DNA TGTGCCAGCAGTTACTCACTCGTCCGATCTGGAAACACCATATATTTT. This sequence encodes CASSYSLVRSGNTIYF.

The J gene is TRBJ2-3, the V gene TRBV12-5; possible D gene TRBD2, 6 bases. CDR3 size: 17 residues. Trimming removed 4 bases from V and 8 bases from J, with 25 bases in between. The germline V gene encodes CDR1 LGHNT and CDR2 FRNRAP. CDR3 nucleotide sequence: TGTGCTAGTGGTTCCCCGAGACGTGGGACTCGCCCCAGTACGCAGTATTTT. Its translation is CASGSPRRGTRPSTQYF.

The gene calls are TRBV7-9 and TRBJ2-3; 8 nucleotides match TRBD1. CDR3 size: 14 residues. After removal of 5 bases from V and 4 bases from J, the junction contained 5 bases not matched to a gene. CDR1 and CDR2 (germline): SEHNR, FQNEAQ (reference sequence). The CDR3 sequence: CASSGDRGADTQYF. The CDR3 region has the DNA TGTGCCAGCAGCGGTGACAGGGGAGCAGATACGCAGTATTTT.

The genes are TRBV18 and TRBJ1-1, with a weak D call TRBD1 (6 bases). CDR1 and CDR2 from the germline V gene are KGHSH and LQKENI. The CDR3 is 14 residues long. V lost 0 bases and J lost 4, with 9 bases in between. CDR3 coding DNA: TGTGCCAGCTCACCACCTCAGGGGAGCACTGAAGCTTTCTTT. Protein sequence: CASSPPQGSTEAFF.

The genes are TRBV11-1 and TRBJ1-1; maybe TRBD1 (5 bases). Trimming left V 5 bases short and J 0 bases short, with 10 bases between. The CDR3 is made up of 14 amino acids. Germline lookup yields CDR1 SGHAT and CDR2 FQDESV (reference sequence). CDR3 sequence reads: CASSRRQMNTEAFF. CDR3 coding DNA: TGTGCCAGCAGCCGAAGACAGATGAACACTGAAGCTTTCTTT.

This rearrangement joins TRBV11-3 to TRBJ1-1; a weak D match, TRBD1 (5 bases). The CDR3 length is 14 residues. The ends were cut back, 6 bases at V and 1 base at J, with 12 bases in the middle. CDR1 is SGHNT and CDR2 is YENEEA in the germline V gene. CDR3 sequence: CASRTENTNTEAFF. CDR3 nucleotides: TGTGCCAGCAGGACAGAGAATACGAACACTGAAGCTTTCTTT.

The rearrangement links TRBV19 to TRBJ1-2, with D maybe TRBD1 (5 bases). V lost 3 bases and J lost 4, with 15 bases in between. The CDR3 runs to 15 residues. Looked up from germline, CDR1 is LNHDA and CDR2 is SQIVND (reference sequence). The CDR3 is CASSISAGSAYGYTF. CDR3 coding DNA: TGTGCCAGTAGTATTTCGGCAGGGAGCGCCTATGGCTACACCTTC. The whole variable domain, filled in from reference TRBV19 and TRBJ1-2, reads DGGITQSPKYLFRKEGQNVTLSCEQNLNHDAMYWYRQDPGQGLRLIYYSQIVNDFQKGDIAEGYSVSREKKESFPLTVTSAQKNPTAFYLCASSISAGSAYGYTFGSGTRLTVV.

CDR3 nucleotides: TGTGCCAGTAGTATAACGGGTGGAAATGAGCAGTTCTTC. It specifies CASSITGGNEQFF. This chain uses TRBV19 with TRBJ2-1, with D unclear. The CDR3 sequence is 13 residues long. Per the germline V gene, CDR1 is LNHDA and CDR2 is SQIVND (reference sequence). The ends were cut back, 2 bases at V and 7 bases at J, with 9 bases in the middle.

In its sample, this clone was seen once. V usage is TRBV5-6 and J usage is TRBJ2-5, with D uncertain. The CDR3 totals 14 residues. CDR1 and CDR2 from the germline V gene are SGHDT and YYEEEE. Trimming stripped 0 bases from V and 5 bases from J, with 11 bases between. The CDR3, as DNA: TGTGCCAGCAGCTTGGCCCTAAGGGTTGAGACCCAGTACTTC. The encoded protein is CASSLALRVETQYF. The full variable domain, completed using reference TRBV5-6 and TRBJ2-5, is DAGVTQSPTHLIKTRGQQVTLRCSPKSGHDTVSWYQQALGQGPQFIFQYYEEEERQRGNFPDRFSGHQFPNYSSELNVNALLLGDSALYLCASSLALRVETQYFGPGTRLLVL.

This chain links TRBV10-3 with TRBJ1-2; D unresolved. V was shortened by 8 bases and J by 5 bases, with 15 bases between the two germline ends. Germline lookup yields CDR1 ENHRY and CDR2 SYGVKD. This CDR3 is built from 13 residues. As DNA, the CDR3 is TGTGCCATCTTTAGAGGTGACGGATATGGCTACACCTTC. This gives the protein CAIFRGDGYGYTF.

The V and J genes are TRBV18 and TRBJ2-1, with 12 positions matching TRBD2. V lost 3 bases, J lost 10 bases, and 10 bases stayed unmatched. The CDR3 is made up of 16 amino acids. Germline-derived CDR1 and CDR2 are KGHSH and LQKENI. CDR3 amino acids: CASSPEASGRAREQFF. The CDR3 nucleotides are TGTGCCAGCTCACCGGAGGCTAGCGGGAGGGCCAGGGAGCAGTTCTTC.

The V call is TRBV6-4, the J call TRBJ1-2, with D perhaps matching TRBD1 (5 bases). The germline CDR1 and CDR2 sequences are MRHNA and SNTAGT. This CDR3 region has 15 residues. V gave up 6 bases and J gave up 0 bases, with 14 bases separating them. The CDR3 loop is CASSENRLSNYGYTF. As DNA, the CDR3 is TGTGCCAGCAGCGAAAACAGGCTCTCTAACTATGGCTACACCTTC.

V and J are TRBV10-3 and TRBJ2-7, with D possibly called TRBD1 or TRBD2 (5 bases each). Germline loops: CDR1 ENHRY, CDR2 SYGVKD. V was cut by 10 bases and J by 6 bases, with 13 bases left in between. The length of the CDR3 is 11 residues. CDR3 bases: TGTGCCACAACGCAGGGACGCGAGCAGTACTTC. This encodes CATTQGREQYF.

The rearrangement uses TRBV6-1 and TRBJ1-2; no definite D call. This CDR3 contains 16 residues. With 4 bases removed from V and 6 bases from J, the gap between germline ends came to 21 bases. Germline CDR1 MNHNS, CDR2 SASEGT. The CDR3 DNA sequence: TGTGCCAGCAGTGCCGAAGCGGGGAGGCCGCGGGATGGCTACACCTTC. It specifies CASSAEAGRPRDGYTF.

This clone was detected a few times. The CDR3 sequence is CAWSGQAVNEKLFF. The CDR3 DNA follows: TGTGCCTGGAGTGGACAGGCGGTAAATGAAAAACTGTTTTTT. The chain has TRBV30 and TRBJ1-4; D possibly corresponds to TRBD1 (6 bases). The CDR3 has 14 residues. Germline assignment: CDR1 GTSNPN and CDR2 SVGIG (reference sequence). Trimming took off 1 base at V and 5 bases at J, with 11 bases between the two ends. Based on the CDR3 plus reference TRBV30 and TRBJ1-4, the full variable domain is SQTIHQWPATLVQPVGSPLSLECTVEGTSNPNLYWYRQAAGRGLQLLFYSVGIGQISSEVPQNLSASRPQDRQFILSSKKLLLSDSGFYLCAWSGQAVNEKLFFGSGTQLSVL.

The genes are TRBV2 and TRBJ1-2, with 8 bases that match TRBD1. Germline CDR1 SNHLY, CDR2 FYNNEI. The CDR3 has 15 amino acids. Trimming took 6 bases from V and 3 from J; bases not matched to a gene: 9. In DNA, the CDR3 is TGTGCCAGCAGCCCTACCGGGACAGGTGACTATGGCTACACCTTC. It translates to CASSPTGTGDYGYTF. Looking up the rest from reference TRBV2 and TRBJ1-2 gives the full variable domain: EPEVTQTPSHQVTQMGQEVILRCVPISNHLYFYWYRQILGQKVEFLVSFYNNEISEKSEIFDDQFSVERPDGSNFTLKIRSTKLEDSAMYFCASSPTGTGDYGYTFGSGTRLTVV.

The CDR3, as DNA: TGTGCCAGCATCCCGCTTGGAGTTTCTAACTATGGCTACACCTTC. Translation gives CASIPLGVSNYGYTF. The rearrangement joins TRBV7-7 to TRBJ1-2; D not certain. V lost 7 bases, J lost 0 bases, and 15 bases lay in between. Germline V gives CDR1 SSHAT, CDR2 FNYEAQ (reference sequence). The CDR3 is 15 amino acids.

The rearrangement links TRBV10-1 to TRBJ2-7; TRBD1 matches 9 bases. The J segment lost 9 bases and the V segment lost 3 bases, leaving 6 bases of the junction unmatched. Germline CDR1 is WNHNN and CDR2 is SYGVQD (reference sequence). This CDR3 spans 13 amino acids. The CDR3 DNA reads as TGCGCCAGCAGTGAACAGGGGGCGGGCGGGCAGTACTTC. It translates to CASSEQGAGGQYF.